These T cell receptor beta chains were read from a single sample in a study of blood T cell repertoires in COVID-19. Sequenced by immunoSEQ multiplex PCR; TCRdb stores in-frame clones only, minus some. In the table there are 650,000 to 800,000 clones, 90% of which are singletons. The sequenced sample was peripheral blood. The receptors originated from a young woman with acute or convalescent COVID-19. Both conserved end residues are part of each CDR3. D genes are given only for firm matches. Only part of the rows carry a size: once, few, many, or a class if the clone is expanded.

cdr3_length j_call d_call v_call clone_size cdr3_aa cdr3_nt
12 TRBJ1-3 NA TRBV25-1 NA CASTGRGNTIYF TGTGCCAGCACTGGGAGAGGAAACACCATATATTTT
13 TRBJ1-1 NA TRBV7-9 NA CASGKQGLTEAFF TGTGCCAGCGGCAAACAGGGCCTCACTGAAGCTTTCTTT
17 TRBJ2-3 TRBD2 TRBV7-9 NA CASSLVFSGGGTDTQYF TGTGCCAGCAGCTTAGTGTTTAGCGGGGGGGGCACAGATACGCAGTATTTT
15 TRBJ2-3 NA TRBV6-4 NA CASSERGGGTDTQYF TGTGCCAGCAGTGAACGAGGCGGGGGCACAGATACGCAGTATTTT
15 TRBJ1-6 NA TRBV6-5 NA CASSYSRGIGSPLHF TGTGCCAGCAGTTACTCCAGGGGAATCGGTTCACCCCTCCACTTT
16 TRBJ1-2 NA TRBV12-5 once CASGQGRQAHLYGYTF TGTGCTAGTGGACAGGGTCGACAGGCTCACCTCTATGGCTACACCTTC
14 TRBJ2-3 TRBD1 TRBV15 NA CATLRDRDTDTQYF TGTGCCACCCTCCGGGACAGGGACACAGATACGCAGTATTTT
16 TRBJ2-2 NA TRBV4-2 NA CASSQDGGGQTGELFF TGTGCCAGCAGCCAAGATGGGGGGGGCCAGACCGGGGAGCTGTTTTTT
15 TRBJ1-2 NA TRBV14 NA CASSQEGRANYGYTF TGTGCCAGCAGCCAAGAGGGCAGAGCTAACTATGGCTACACCTTC
15 TRBJ1-4 NA TRBV18 NA CASSPGAGANEKLFF TGTGCCAGCTCACCAGGGGCAGGGGCTAATGAAAAACTGTTTTTT
14 TRBJ2-5 NA TRBV5-1 once CASSLQEPEETQYF TGCGCCAGCAGCTTACAGGAGCCTGAAGAGACCCAGTACTTC
16 TRBJ1-1 NA TRBV11-2 NA CASSSLSVLGSTEAFF TGTGCCAGCAGCTCCCTCTCGGTTTTAGGGAGCACTGAAGCTTTCTTT
12 TRBJ1-2 TRBD1 TRBV19 NA CASRDRGPGYTF TGTGCCAGTAGAGACAGGGGGCCCGGCTACACCTTC
13 TRBJ1-2 NA TRBV6-5 NA CASSPGALYGYTF TGTGCCAGCAGCCCAGGGGCCCTCTATGGCTACACCTTC
15 TRBJ1-1 NA TRBV18 NA CASSPDKGVGTEAFF TGTGCCAGCTCACCAGATAAGGGAGTTGGCACTGAAGCTTTCTTT
11 TRBJ1-1 NA TRBV2 NA CASSDFRGAFF TGTGCCAGCAGTGATTTCAGGGGCGCTTTCTTT
19 TRBJ2-5 TRBD2 TRBV27 NA CASSPRRGLAGDKKETQYF TGTGCCAGCAGTCCCCGGAGAGGACTAGCGGGGGACAAGAAAGAGACCCAGTACTTC
15 TRBJ1-2 NA TRBV3-1/TRBV3-2 NA CASSRGRQGIYGYTF TGTGCCAGCAGTCGGGGTAGACAAGGCATATATGGCTACACCTTC
16 TRBJ1-3 NA TRBV11-2 NA CASSISPGIGGNTIYF TGTGCCAGCTCCATATCCCCAGGGATCGGTGGAAACACCATATATTTT
15 TRBJ2-1 NA TRBV14 NA CASSQIRDIHNEQFF TGTGCCAGCAGCCAAATCAGGGACATTCACAATGAGCAGTTCTTC
13 TRBJ1-1 NA TRBV4-1 NA CASGGQTLLDAFF TGCGCCAGCGGCGGGCAGACCCTCCTCGACGCTTTCTTT
21 TRBJ2-1 TRBD1 TRBV4-2 NA CASSLAPPTGAVVRSYNEQFF TGTGCCAGCAGCCTTGCCCCTCCGACAGGGGCAGTGGTGAGGTCCTACAATGAGCAGTTCTTC
12 TRBJ2-1 NA TRBV7-3 NA CASSYTGGEQFF TGTGCCAGCAGCTACACGGGGGGCGAGCAGTTCTTC
14 TRBJ1-3 TRBD1 TRBV6-5 NA CASSYSTGVNTIYF TGTGCCAGCAGTTACTCAACAGGGGTTAACACCATATATTTT
19 TRBJ1-4 TRBD1 TRBV5-6 NA CASSLGRTGGVGANEKLFF TGTGCCAGCAGCCTTGGGCGGACAGGGGGAGTTGGGGCTAATGAAAAACTGTTTTTT
12 TRBJ1-1 TRBD1 TRBV13 NA CASRHGTAEAFF TGTGCCAGCAGACACGGGACAGCAGAAGCTTTCTTT
17 TRBJ1-2 NA TRBV11-2 NA CASSIWRRGRTNYGYTF TGTGCCAGCAGCATTTGGCGGCGTGGCCGGACTAACTATGGCTACACCTTC
13 TRBJ2-7 NA TRBV5-4 NA CASSYRDAWEQYF TGTGCCAGCAGCTACAGGGACGCCTGGGAGCAGTACTTC
15 TRBJ1-5 TRBD1 TRBV7-9 NA CASSFGTGLNQPQHF TGTGCCAGCAGCTTCGGGACAGGGCTGAATCAGCCCCAGCATTTT
13 TRBJ1-1 NA TRBV11-2 NA CATKGASHTEAFF TGTGCCACAAAGGGAGCATCCCACACTGAAGCTTTCTTT
15 TRBJ1-5 TRBD1 TRBV6-5 once CASSRQGAVNQPQHF TGTGCCAGCAGCCGACAGGGGGCTGTCAATCAGCCCCAGCATTTT
12 TRBJ1-2 NA TRBV6-2/TRBV6-3 once CASSSSGRGYTF TGTGCCAGCAGTTCATCAGGTCGTGGCTACACCTTC
13 TRBJ2-3 NA TRBV5-4 NA CASSTRGTDTQYF TGTGCCAGCAGCACCAGGGGCACAGATACGCAGTATTTT
14 TRBJ1-5 NA TRBV30 NA CAWSVRQSNQPQHF TGTGCCTGGAGTGTACGACAGAGCAATCAGCCCCAGCATTTT
17 TRBJ2-1 NA TRBV19 NA CASSPNFELRFYNEQFF TGTGCCAGTAGTCCAAACTTCGAGCTACGGTTCTACAATGAGCAGTTCTTC
13 TRBJ1-3 NA TRBV7-2 NA CASRWAGGNTIYF TGTGCCAGCCGTTGGGCAGGTGGAAACACCATATATTTT
17 TRBJ2-6 NA TRBV7-2 NA CASSLVGGDSGANVLTF TGTGCCAGCAGCTTAGTTGGCGGGGACTCTGGGGCCAACGTCCTGACTTTC
15 TRBJ1-4 NA TRBV2 NA CASRDGQFLNEKLFF TGTGCCAGCAGGGACGGACAGTTCCTTAATGAAAAACTGTTTTTT
15 TRBJ2-5 TRBD2 TRBV6-5 NA CASSYLTGGSETQYF TGTGCCAGCAGTTACCTAACGGGGGGATCCGAGACCCAGTACTTC
13 TRBJ2-7 NA TRBV11-2 NA CASSLDPSSEQYF TGTGCCAGCAGCTTAGACCCCTCGTCCGAGCAGTACTTC
14 TRBJ1-1 NA TRBV6-5 NA CASSYSAGTFEAFF TGTGCCAGCAGTTACTCGGCAGGAACCTTTGAAGCTTTCTTT
16 TRBJ2-3 NA TRBV19 NA CASSSTPRGFPDTQYF TGTGCCAGTAGCTCGACCCCGAGGGGGTTCCCAGATACGCAGTATTTT
17 TRBJ1-3 TRBD1 TRBV7-9 NA CASSLAFRTGGAYTIYF TGTGCCAGCAGCTTAGCGTTTCGGACAGGGGGCGCATACACCATATATTTT
17 TRBJ2-2 NA TRBV14 NA CASSQEYGGPVTGELFF TGTGCCAGCAGCCAAGAATACGGGGGGCCCGTCACCGGGGAGCTGTTTTTT
12 TRBJ1-2 TRBD1 TRBV19 NA CASSRTGYGYTF TGTGCCAGTAGTAGGACAGGATATGGCTACACCTTC
13 TRBJ2-2 NA TRBV6-5 NA CAAHASNTGELFF TGTGCCGCCCACGCGTCGAACACCGGGGAGCTGTTTTTT
15 TRBJ1-4 NA TRBV4-1 NA CASSRDTRFGEKLFF TGCGCCAGCAGCCGGGACACCCGGTTCGGTGAAAAACTGTTTTTT
15 TRBJ2-7 TRBD1 TRBV6-5 NA CASWDPGTGGDEQYF TGTGCCAGCTGGGATCCCGGGACAGGAGGCGACGAGCAGTACTTC
17 TRBJ1-5 TRBD1 TRBV6-2/TRBV6-3 NA CASSSEGQVYSNQPQHF TGTGCCAGCAGTTCTGAAGGACAGGTCTATAGCAATCAGCCCCAGCATTTT
13 TRBJ1-2 NA TRBV29-1 NA CSVVGRGFYGYTF TGCAGCGTTGTTGGGAGGGGCTTTTATGGCTACACCTTC
16 TRBJ2-1 NA TRBV24-1 NA CATSDPSPALYNEQFF TGTGCCACCAGTGACCCAAGCCCAGCGTTATACAATGAGCAGTTCTTC
12 TRBJ2-7 NA TRBV5-6 NA CASSLMGDEQYF TGTGCCAGCAGCTTGATGGGAGACGAGCAGTACTTC
15 TRBJ2-5 TRBD2 TRBV6-5 NA CASRPPREGQETQYF TGTGCCAGCAGACCACCCCGGGAGGGCCAAGAGACCCAGTACTTC
19 TRBJ2-5 TRBD2 TRBV5-6 NA CASSLYGLRLAGRQETQYF TGTGCCAGCAGCTTGTATGGTCTTAGACTAGCGGGGCGCCAAGAGACCCAGTACTTC
14 TRBJ1-5 NA TRBV28 NA CASSLIRVNQPQHF TGTGCCAGCAGTTTAATCAGGGTGAATCAGCCCCAGCATTTT
14 TRBJ2-5 TRBD1 TRBV12-5 NA CASGLGTVQETQYF TGTGCTAGTGGTTTAGGGACAGTCCAAGAGACCCAGTACTTC
14 TRBJ1-4 NA TRBV4-1 NA CASSQTPGNEKLFF TGCGCCAGCAGCCAAACGCCGGGAAATGAAAAACTGTTTTTT